This T cell receptor beta chain was identified during a study of identifying expanded T cells in peripheral blood. The V end was cut by 4 bases, the J end by 2 bases, with 9 bases between. The germline CDR1 and CDR2 sequences are SGHNT and YYREEE (reference sequence). This CDR3 contains 13 residues. Findings of the study overall: Roughly two-week clone count variance significantly increased as total template count grew. Differentially abundant clones: roughly 1.2 between replicates, approximately 16 at around 2 weeks, over 18 at four.

Only in-frame clones appear in the TCRdb table, and some are missing; sequencing was by immunoSEQ multiplex PCR. There are around 80,000 clones in the sample; 90% occur only once, and over 2.5% lies in the top ten. No infections or other immune events were documented during collection. In regard to this clone: Its specificity is unknown.

The TCR was taken from a person between 18 and 75 years old in good health. The rearrangement links TRBV5-4 to TRBJ2-5; D might be TRBD2 (5 bases). The sample taken for sequencing was blood. CDR3: CASSQEGQETQYF. Here the CDR3 DNA reads TGTGCCAGCAGCCAAGAGGGACAAGAGACCCAGTACTTC.